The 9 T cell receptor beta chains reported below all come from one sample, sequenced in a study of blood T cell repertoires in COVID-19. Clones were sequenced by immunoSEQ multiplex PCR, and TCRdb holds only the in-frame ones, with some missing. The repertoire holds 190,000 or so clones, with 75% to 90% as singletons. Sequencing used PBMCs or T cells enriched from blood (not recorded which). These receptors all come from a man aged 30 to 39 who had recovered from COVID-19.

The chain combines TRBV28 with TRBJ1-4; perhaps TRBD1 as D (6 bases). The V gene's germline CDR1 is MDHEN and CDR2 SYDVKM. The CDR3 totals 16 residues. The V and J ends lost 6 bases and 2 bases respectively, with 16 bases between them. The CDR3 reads CASRVASGQTNEKLFF. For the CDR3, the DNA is TGTGCCAGCAGAGTGGCGTCTGGACAGACTAATGAAAAACTGTTTTTT.

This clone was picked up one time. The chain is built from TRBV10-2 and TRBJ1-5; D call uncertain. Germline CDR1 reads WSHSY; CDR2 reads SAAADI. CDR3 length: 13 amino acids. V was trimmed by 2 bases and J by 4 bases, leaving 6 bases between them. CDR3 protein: CASSEDKNQPQHF. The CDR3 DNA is TGCGCCAGCAGTGAGGACAAAAATCAGCCCCAGCATTTT.

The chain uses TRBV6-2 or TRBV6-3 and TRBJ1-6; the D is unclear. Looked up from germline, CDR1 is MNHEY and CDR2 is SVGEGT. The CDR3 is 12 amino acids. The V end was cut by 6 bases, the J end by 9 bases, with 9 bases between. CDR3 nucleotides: TGTGCCAGCAGCGAACGGGGTTCACCCCTCCACTTT. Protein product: CASSERGSPLHF.

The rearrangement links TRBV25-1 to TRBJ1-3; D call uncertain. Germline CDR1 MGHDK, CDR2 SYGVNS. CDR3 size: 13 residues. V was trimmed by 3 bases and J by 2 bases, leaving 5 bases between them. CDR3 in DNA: TGTGCCAGCAGTGACAGTGCTGGAAACACCATATATTTT. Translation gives CASSDSAGNTIYF.

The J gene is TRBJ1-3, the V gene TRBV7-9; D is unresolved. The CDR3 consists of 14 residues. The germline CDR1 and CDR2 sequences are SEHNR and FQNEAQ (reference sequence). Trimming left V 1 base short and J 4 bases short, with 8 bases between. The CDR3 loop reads CASSLVGSGNTIYF. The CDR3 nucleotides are TGTGCCAGCAGCTTAGTCGGGAGCGGAAACACCATATATTTT.

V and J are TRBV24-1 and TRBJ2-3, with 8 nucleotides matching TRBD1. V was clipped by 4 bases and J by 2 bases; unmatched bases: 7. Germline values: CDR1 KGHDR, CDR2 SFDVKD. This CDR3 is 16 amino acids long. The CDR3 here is CATSDRTGGFTDTQYF. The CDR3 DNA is TGTGCCACCAGTGACCGAACAGGGGGGTTCACAGATACGCAGTATTTT.

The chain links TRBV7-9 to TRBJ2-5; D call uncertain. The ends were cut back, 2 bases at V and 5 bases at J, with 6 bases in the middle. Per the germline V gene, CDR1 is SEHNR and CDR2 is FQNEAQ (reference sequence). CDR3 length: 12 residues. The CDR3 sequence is CASSLSEETQYF. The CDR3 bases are TGTGCCAGCAGCTTATCGGAGGAGACCCAGTACTTC.

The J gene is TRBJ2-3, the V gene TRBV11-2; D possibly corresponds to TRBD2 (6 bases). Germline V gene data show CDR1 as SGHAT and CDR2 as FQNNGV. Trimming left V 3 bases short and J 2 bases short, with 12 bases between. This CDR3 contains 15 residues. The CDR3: CASSFDGGDTDTQYF. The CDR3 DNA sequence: TGTGCCAGCAGCTTCGATGGCGGGGACACAGATACGCAGTATTTT.

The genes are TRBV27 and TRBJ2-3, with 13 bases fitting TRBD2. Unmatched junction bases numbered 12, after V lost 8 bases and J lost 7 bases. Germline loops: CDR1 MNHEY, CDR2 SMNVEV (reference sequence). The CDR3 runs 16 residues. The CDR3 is CASSLGRLAGGHTQYF. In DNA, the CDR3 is TGTGCCAGCTCACTAGGGCGACTAGCGGGAGGTCATACGCAGTATTTT.